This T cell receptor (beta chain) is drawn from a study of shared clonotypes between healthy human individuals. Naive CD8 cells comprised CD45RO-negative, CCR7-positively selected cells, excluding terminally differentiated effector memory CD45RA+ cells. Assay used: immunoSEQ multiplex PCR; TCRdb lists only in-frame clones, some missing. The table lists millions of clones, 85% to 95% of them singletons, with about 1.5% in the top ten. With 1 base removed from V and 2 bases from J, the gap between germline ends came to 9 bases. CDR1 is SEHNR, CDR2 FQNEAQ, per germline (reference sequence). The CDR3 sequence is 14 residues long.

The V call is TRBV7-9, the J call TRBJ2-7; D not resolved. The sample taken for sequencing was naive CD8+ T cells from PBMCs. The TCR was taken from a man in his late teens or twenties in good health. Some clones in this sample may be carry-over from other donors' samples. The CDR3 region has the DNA TGTGCCAGCAGCTTAGTAATGTCTCCCTACGAGCAGTACTTC. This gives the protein CASSLVMSPYEQYF.